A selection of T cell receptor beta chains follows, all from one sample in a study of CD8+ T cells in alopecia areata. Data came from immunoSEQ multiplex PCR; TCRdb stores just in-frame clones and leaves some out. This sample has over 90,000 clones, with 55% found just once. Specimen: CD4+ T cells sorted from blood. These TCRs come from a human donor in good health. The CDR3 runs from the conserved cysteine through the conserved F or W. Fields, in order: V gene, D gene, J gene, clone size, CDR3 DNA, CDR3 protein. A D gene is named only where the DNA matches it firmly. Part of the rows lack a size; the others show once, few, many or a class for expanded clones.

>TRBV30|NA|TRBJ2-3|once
TGTGCCTGGAGTGGGTCAGATACGCAGTATTTT
CAWSGSDTQYF
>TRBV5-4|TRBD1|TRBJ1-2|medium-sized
TGTGCCAGCAGCTTTGGATACGTGACAGGGCCCAACTATGGCTACACCTTC
CASSFGYVTGPNYGYTF
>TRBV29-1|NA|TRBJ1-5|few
TGCAGCGTTGCCGACTATAGCAATCAGCCCCAGCATTTT
CSVADYSNQPQHF
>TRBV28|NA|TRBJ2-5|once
TGTGCCAGCAGTTTTTCAGGGCAGGGGAGAGAGACCCAGTACTTC
CASSFSGQGRETQYF
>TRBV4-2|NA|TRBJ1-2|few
TGTGCCAGCAGCCAAGATCGGGTGGGAGCGCTTCTCAACTATGGCTACACCTTC
CASSQDRVGALLNYGYTF
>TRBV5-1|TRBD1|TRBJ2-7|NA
TGCGCCAGCAGCCCGGAGGACAGGGATGGATACGAGCAGTACTTC
CASSPEDRDGYEQYF
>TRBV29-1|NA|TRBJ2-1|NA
TGCAGCGCCCAGGTGAAGGTTGAGCAGTTCTTC
CSAQVKVEQFF
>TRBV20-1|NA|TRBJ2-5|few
TGCAGTGCTAGAGATATGCAGACCCAGTACTTC
CSARDMQTQYF
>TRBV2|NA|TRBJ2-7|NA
TGTGCCAGCAGTTCCAACCGACATATCTACGAGCAGTACTTC
CASSSNRHIYEQYF
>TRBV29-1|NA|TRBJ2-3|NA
TGCAGCGTTGTACAGGGCGATTGGGATACGCAGTATTTT
CSVVQGDWDTQYF
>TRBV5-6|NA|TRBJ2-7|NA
TGTGCCAGCAGCTTGTACAGCTACGAGCAGTACTTC
CASSLYSYEQYF
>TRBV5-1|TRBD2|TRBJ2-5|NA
TGCGCCAGCAGCATTGGGACTAGCGGACTGCAAGAGACCCAGTACTTC
CASSIGTSGLQETQYF
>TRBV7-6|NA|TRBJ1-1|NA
TGTGCTAGCAGCTTGACAATTTACACTGAAGCTTTCTTT
CASSLTIYTEAFF
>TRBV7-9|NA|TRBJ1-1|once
TGTGCCAGCAGCTTAGGACAGAACACTGAAGCTTTCTTT
CASSLGQNTEAFF
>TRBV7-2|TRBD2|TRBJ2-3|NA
TGTGCCAGCAGCTTATCGCGGGGGTACACAGATACGCAGTATTTT
CASSLSRGYTDTQYF
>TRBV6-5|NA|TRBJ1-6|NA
TGTGCCAGCAGCCTCGTTATTAATTCACCCCTCCACTTT
CASSLVINSPLHF
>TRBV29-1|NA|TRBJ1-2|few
TGCAGCGTTGCCATGGATATCAACTATGGCTACACCTTC
CSVAMDINYGYTF
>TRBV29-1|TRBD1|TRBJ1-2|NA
TGCAGCGTTGACTTGGGGGACAGAAACACCTTC
CSVDLGDRNTF
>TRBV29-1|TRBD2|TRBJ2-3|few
TGCAGCGTCGGCGGTGGGGGGGAAGATACGCAGTATTTT
CSVGGGGEDTQYF
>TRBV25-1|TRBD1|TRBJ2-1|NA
TGTGCCAGCAGTGGCCCGACAGGGAACAATGAGCAGTTCTTC
CASSGPTGNNEQFF
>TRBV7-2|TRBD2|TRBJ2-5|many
TGTGCCAGCAGCTCTTTTCCACGGGGGGGCGGCGGAGAGACCCAGTACTTC
CASSSFPRGGGGETQYF
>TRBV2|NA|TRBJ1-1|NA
TGTGCCAGCAGTGAATTAGAAGTGAACACTGAAGCTTTCTTT
CASSELEVNTEAFF
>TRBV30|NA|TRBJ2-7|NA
TGTGCCTGGAGTGGTGGGCCGGTCTCCTACGAGCAGTACTTC
CAWSGGPVSYEQYF
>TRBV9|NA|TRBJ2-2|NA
TGTGCCAGCAGCGCTTCCCAGGGATTAGCCGGGGAGCTGTTTTTT
CASSASQGLAGELFF
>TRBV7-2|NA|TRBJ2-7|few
TGTGCCAGCAGCTTAGGTACCTTCTACGAGCAGTACTTC
CASSLGTFYEQYF
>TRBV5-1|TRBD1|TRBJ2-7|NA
TGCGCCAGCAGCGTGGGACAGGGGGCTTACGAGCAGTACTTC
CASSVGQGAYEQYF
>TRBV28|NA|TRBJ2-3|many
TGTGCCAGCAGCAGGGACTTTACAGATACGCAGTATTTT
CASSRDFTDTQYF
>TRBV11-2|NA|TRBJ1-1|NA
TGTGCCAGCTCCTTAGGGGTGAACACTGAAGCTTTCTTT
CASSLGVNTEAFF
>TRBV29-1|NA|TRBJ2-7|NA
TGCAGCGTTGCCTTTGGCAGTGCGATCTACGAGCAGTACTTC
CSVAFGSAIYEQYF
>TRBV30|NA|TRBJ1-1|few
TGTGCCTGGAGGAGGCAGGGTTACACTGAAGCTTTCTTT
CAWRRQGYTEAFF